The TCR beta chain described here comes from a study of T cell repertoires in cytomegalovirus infection. At the level of the study: CMV epitopes, recently identified HLA-C-restricted and well-studied HLA-B-restricted, were used.

TCRdb ran MiXCR on the reads and lists one entry per CDR3 protein. This repertoire shows around 540,000 distinct CDR3 sequences, about 33% found once; its top ten account for 15% to 20%. Whole-study results and caveats: Cumulated frequencies of public TCR beta families served to identify carriers of CMV plus the relevant HLA.

Regarding this clonotype: The antigen remains undetermined.

Germline-derived CDR1 and CDR2 are MNHGY and SAAAGT. Trimming pared 5 bases from V and 1 base from J, leaving 18 bases between. The CDR3 covers 18 residues. The chain uses TRBV6-8 and TRBJ2-6, with D perhaps matching TRBD1 (7 bases). The sample in question was cultured PBMCs, obtained from culture after CMV antigen stimulation. The TCR comes from a human donor in good health (CMV status not recorded). Some clones in this sample may be carry-over from other donors' samples. CDR3 protein: CASSARNRGLSGANVLTF. The DNA of the CDR3 is TGTGCCAGCAGTGCCCGGAACAGGGGACTGTCTGGGGCCAACGTCCTGACTTTC.